This entry concerns a single T cell receptor beta chain. This record comes from a study of blood T cell repertoires in COVID-19. Data came from immunoSEQ multiplex PCR; TCRdb stores just in-frame clones and leaves some out. Of approximately 93,000 clones in the sample, around nine tenths are singletons; the top ten hold roughly 2%. The receptor's source is a man in his fifties with COVID-19, enrolled during active disease. Sequenced input: peripheral blood.

The CDR3 here is CASSTGRNTDTQYF. DNA for the CDR3: TGTGCCAGCAGCACAGGGCGGAACACAGATACGCAGTATTTT. The rearrangement joins TRBV7-9 to TRBJ2-3, with D maybe TRBD1 (6 bases). Trimming shortened V by 5 bases and J by 2 bases, and 11 bases separated the two germline ends. The CDR3 totals 14 residues. Germline CDR1 SEHNR, CDR2 FQNEAQ (reference sequence).